This TCR beta chain was found in a study of blood T cell repertoires in COVID-19. On the study more broadly: Acute-phase and convalescent COVID-19 samples originated in the United States, Italy and Spain.

Under the authors' procedure: Reference gene primers were amplified, and this amplification served to estimate nucleated cell counts. Profiling relied on immunoSEQ multiplex PCR, and the TCRdb table lists in-frame clones only, not all of them. V and J calls and clone size are those listed in that table; D and trimming were worked out from the DNA. Of 300,000 to 350,000 clones listed, more than 70% are singletons. V was cut by 4 bases and J by 3 bases, with 21 bases left in between. This CDR3 is 18 amino acids long. Germline loops: CDR1 KGHSH, CDR2 LQKENI. The Seattle patients, enrolled during active infection, were followed longitudinally.

The sequence was collected from a woman between 65 and 79 years old with COVID-19, enrolled during active disease. Source material: peripheral blood. The rearrangement uses TRBV18 and TRBJ1-4; the D is unclear. CDR3 loop: CASSQNRAPRTANEKLFF. The DNA for the CDR3 is TGTGCCAGCTCACAAAACCGAGCTCCGCGAACAGCTAATGAAAAACTGTTTTTT.